A single sample is the source of the 22 T cell receptor beta chains below, sequenced in a study of long-term antiretroviral therapy in people with HIV. The authors ran the immunoSEQ assay, v3.0, at survey level. The table came from immunoSEQ multiplex PCR; TCRdb's copy has only in-frame clones and leaves some out. The sample lists about 26,000 clones; approximately 78% were seen once. The specimen comprised unsorted PBMCs, sampled 2.9 years after starting antiretroviral therapy. The source of these receptors is a man between 45 and 60 years old with HIV.

V and J are TRBV7-9 and TRBJ1-4, with 11 bases fitting TRBD1. The CDR3 runs to 15 residues. After removal of 3 bases from V and 7 bases from J, the junction contained 4 bases not matched to a gene. Germline V lookup: CDR1 SEHNR, CDR2 FQNEAQ (reference sequence). The CDR3 nucleotides are TGTGCCAGCAGCTTTGGACAGGGGGCACGTGAAAAACTGTTTTTT. Its protein product is CASSFGQGAREKLFF.

The rearrangement joins TRBV4-2 to TRBJ2-3; 10 positions match TRBD2. The germline V gene encodes CDR1 LGHNA and CDR2 YNFKEQ. V lost 4 bases and J lost 4; bases outside the gene matches: 5. The CDR3 is 15 residues long. Written as DNA, the CDR3 is TGTGCCAGCAGCCGAGAGCGGGGGGGCGCAGATACGCAGTATTTT. It yields the protein CASSRERGGADTQYF.

This clone was picked up one time. This rearrangement joins TRBV28 to TRBJ1-2; D call uncertain. Per the germline V gene, CDR1 is MDHEN and CDR2 is SYDVKM. This CDR3 spans 11 amino acids. Trimming stripped 8 bases from V and 1 base from J, with 5 bases between. CDR3 in amino acids: CASAINYGYTF. For the CDR3, the DNA is TGTGCCAGCGCAATTAACTATGGCTACACCTTC.

This rearrangement joins TRBV28 to TRBJ2-7, with 8 positions matching TRBD2. V shed 7 bases, J shed 0 bases, and the junction held 8 bases outside the gene matches. CDR3 length: 15 residues. CDR1 MDHEN and CDR2 SYDVKM come from the germline V gene. The CDR3 loop reads CASTGLAGTSYEQYF. CDR3 nucleotides: TGTGCCAGCACCGGCCTAGCGGGTACCTCCTACGAGCAGTACTTC.

This chain connects TRBV9 to TRBJ2-1; tentatively, D is TRBD1 (6 bases). V lost 1 base and J 5 bases, leaving 10 bases between the germline ends. This CDR3 contains 14 residues. Per germline, CDR1 SGDLS and CDR2 YYNGEE. The CDR3 sequence is CASSVSRTDNEQFF. DNA for the CDR3: TGTGCCAGCAGCGTATCTAGGACAGACAATGAGCAGTTCTTC.

V gene TRBV2 combines with J gene TRBJ2-2; D is perhaps TRBD1 (6 bases). V was shortened by 6 bases and J by 1 base, with 12 bases between the two germline ends. The germline V gene has CDR1 SNHLY and CDR2 FYNNEI. The CDR3 runs to 15 residues. The chain's CDR3 is CASRPGHLNTGELFF. CDR3 in DNA: TGTGCCAGCAGGCCGGGACATTTGAACACCGGGGAGCTGTTTTTT.

This clone showed up just a few times. This rearrangement joins TRBV30 to TRBJ1-5; the D is unclear. Germline assignment: CDR1 GTSNPN and CDR2 SVGIG (reference sequence). The CDR3 has 13 amino acids. The V and J ends lost 7 bases and 9 bases respectively, with 19 bases between them. Here the CDR3 reads CAFSRGGEMPQHF. In DNA form, the CDR3 reads TGTGCCTTCTCCCGGGGAGGCGAAATGCCCCAGCATTTT.

The rearrangement uses TRBV7-2 and TRBJ2-3; D gene ambiguous. V was shortened by 5 bases and J by 5 bases, with 11 bases between the two germline ends. The germline CDR1 and CDR2 sequences are SGHTA and FQGNSA. This CDR3 contains 13 residues. As DNA, the CDR3 is TGTGCCAGCAGCAACCTGTGGAGAGATACGCAGTATTTT. This gives the protein CASSNLWRDTQYF.

The chain recombines TRBV5-5 with TRBJ1-3; D is uncertain. CDR1 is SGHKS, CDR2 YYEKEE, per germline (reference sequence). The CDR3 has 17 residues. V lost 0 bases, J lost 0 bases, and 13 bases lay in between. The CDR3 DNA reads TGTGCCAGCAGCTTGGCCCCGCAGGTTCGCTCTGGAAACACCATATATTTT. The encoded protein is CASSLAPQVRSGNTIYF.

There are a few counts of this clone. The genes are TRBV28 and TRBJ1-2, with TRBD1 matching over 9 bases. The trim removed 6 bases at V and 6 bases at J, leaving 8 bases unmatched. The CDR3 is made up of 14 amino acids. Per the germline V gene, CDR1 is MDHEN and CDR2 is SYDVKM. Here the CDR3 DNA reads TGTGCCAGCAGCCCCCGGACAGGGGTTCATGGCTACACCTTC. It encodes CASSPRTGVHGYTF.

The V call is TRBV5-1, the J call TRBJ2-7; TRBD2 is a possible D gene (5 bases). Per germline, CDR1 SGHRS and CDR2 YFSETQ. The CDR3 has 15 residues. Trimming took 4 bases from V and 0 from J, leaving 14 bases between them. DNA of the CDR3: TGCGCCAGCAGCCGGGGAAGTGTGGACTCCTACGAGCAGTACTTC. This translates into CASSRGSVDSYEQYF.

The rearrangement joins TRBV7-9 to TRBJ1-3; D uncertain. The CDR3 contains 15 residues. Germline CDR1 SEHNR, CDR2 FQNEAQ (reference sequence). The V and J ends lost 4 bases and 6 bases respectively, with 16 bases between them. CDR3 in amino acids: CASSSLRVEPNTIYF. CDR3 DNA sequence: TGTGCCAGCAGCTCCTTGAGGGTCGAACCAAACACCATATATTTT.

V is TRBV30 and J is TRBJ2-7; either TRBD1 or TRBD2 may supply D (5 bases each). V was pared by 5 bases and J by 7 bases, with 12 bases between. Germline assignment: CDR1 GTSNPN and CDR2 SVGIG (reference sequence). The CDR3 extends over 11 amino acids. CDR3 DNA: TGTGCCTGGGGGGACCTACTAGAGCAGTACTTC. Amino acids: CAWGDLLEQYF.

The CDR3 spells CASSFRTNTGELFF. The CDR3, as DNA: TGTGCCAGCAGCTTTAGAACCAACACCGGGGAGCTGTTTTTT. This chain links TRBV5-4 with TRBJ2-2, with unresolved D. V lost 2 bases and J lost 2, with 7 bases in between. The V gene's germline CDR1 is SGHNT and CDR2 YYREEE (reference sequence). The CDR3 totals 14 residues.

The chain has TRBV15 and TRBJ1-5; D gene ambiguous. V lost 1 base, J lost 0 bases, and 13 bases lay in between. The germline V gene encodes CDR1 LNHNV and CDR2 YYDKDF (reference sequence). This CDR3 is built from 17 residues. CDR3 DNA sequence: TGTGCCACCAGCAGAGGGGTTGGCCCCCTTAGCAATCAGCCCCAGCATTTT. Amino acid sequence: CATSRGVGPLSNQPQHF.

The chain couples TRBV15 to TRBJ2-5; D is undetermined. Germline lookup yields CDR1 LNHNV and CDR2 YYDKDF (reference sequence). Trimming stripped 0 bases from V and 1 base from J, with 12 bases between. The CDR3 is 16 residues long. CDR3 sequence: CATSRDRVAGQETQYF. CDR3 bases: TGTGCCACCAGCAGAGATAGGGTGGCAGGCCAAGAGACCCAGTACTTC. Full variable domain (remainder filled in from reference TRBV15 and TRBJ2-5): DAMVIQNPRYQVTQFGKPVTLSCSQTLNHNVMYWYQQKSSQAPKLLFHYYDKDFNNEADTPDNFQSRRPNTSFCFLDIRSPGLGDTAMYLCATSRDRVAGQETQYFGPGTRLLVL.

Here the CDR3 reads CSGGAGDPYNEQFF. The CDR3 DNA reads TGCAGCGGGGGGGCGGGGGACCCCTACAATGAGCAGTTCTTC. The chain combines TRBV29-1 with TRBJ2-1, with a weak D call TRBD2 (7 bases). Germline-derived CDR1 and CDR2 are SQVTM and ANQGSEA. The CDR3 has 14 residues. V was cut by 7 bases and J by 2 bases, with 15 bases left in between.

The gene calls are TRBV19 and TRBJ2-1; the D gene could be TRBD1 or TRBD2 (6 bases each). The germline V gene encodes CDR1 LNHDA and CDR2 SQIVND (reference sequence). Deletions cut 3 bases from V and 4 bases from J, with 13 bases between. There are 15 residues in the CDR3. The CDR3 DNA reads as TGTGCCAGTAGTATTTTAGGGGGGACGTACAATGAGCAGTTCTTC. Its translation: CASSILGGTYNEQFF.

This sequence joins TRBV19 and TRBJ1-5, with D possibly matching TRBD1 (5 bases). The CDR3 length is 17 residues. V was cut by 7 bases and J by 8 bases, with 27 bases left in between. CDR1 LNHDA and CDR2 SQIVND come from the germline V gene (reference sequence). The CDR3 DNA sequence: TGTGCCAGTAAATCAACGCCACTTGGGGACCGGGTCGAGCCCCAGCATTTT. Translating gives CASKSTPLGDRVEPQHF.

CDR3 residues: CASSYSGRDEKLFF. CDR3 nucleotides: TGTGCCAGCAGTTACTCGGGCAGGGATGAAAAACTGTTTTTT. The chain couples TRBV6-5 to TRBJ1-4; possibly TRBD1 for D (5 bases). CDR3 size: 14 residues. V shed 0 bases and J shed 6 bases, with 8 bases lying between them. Looked up from germline, CDR1 is MNHEY and CDR2 is SVGAGI.

This chain uses TRBV19 with TRBJ1-2, with 8 positions matching TRBD1. The CDR3 is 12 amino acids. Germline V lookup: CDR1 LNHDA, CDR2 SQIVND (reference sequence). Germline trimming cut 11 bases from V and 4 bases from J; bases unmatched to any gene: 6. CDR3 bases: TGTGCCGGGTCCGGGACAGGCTATGGCTACACCTTC. It is translated as CAGSGTGYGYTF.

V gene TRBV2 combines with J gene TRBJ1-6; D remains ambiguous. The length of the CDR3 is 12 residues. Trimming removed 7 bases from V and 7 bases from J, with 8 bases in between. CDR1 and CDR2 (germline): SNHLY, FYNNEI. This chain's CDR3 is CASIFRNSPLHF. CDR3 DNA sequence: TGTGCCAGCATTTTTAGGAATTCACCCCTCCACTTT.